Given below is one TCR beta chain in context. This entry comes from a study of blood T cell repertoires in COVID-19. At the level of the study: Samples representing acute and convalescent COVID-19 were sourced from the United States, Italy and Spain. Sample material is recorded as cDNA or gDNA derived from T cells, B-cell-depleted T cells, or PBMCs.

In the study's own analysis: Reference gene primers were amplified, and this amplification served to estimate nucleated cell counts. The assay was immunoSEQ multiplex PCR, and TCRdb's table has in-frame clones only and misses some. V, J and clone size reflect that table, while D and trimming were determined from the DNA. In the table there are some 320,000 clones, 89% of which are singletons. This CDR3 is built from 14 residues. Trimming at V came to 6 bases and at J to 4 bases, leaving 2 bases not matched to a gene. The germline CDR1 and CDR2 sequences are LGHNT and FRNRAP. This sequence joins TRBV12-5 and TRBJ2-1; 11 bases are a match to TRBD2. The TCR sequence derives from a woman under 40 with COVID-19, enrolled during active disease. Sample: peripheral blood. Here the CDR3 reads CASGLAGVYNEQFF. The CDR3 coding sequence is TGTGCTAGTGGACTAGCGGGGGTTTACAATGAGCAGTTCTTC.